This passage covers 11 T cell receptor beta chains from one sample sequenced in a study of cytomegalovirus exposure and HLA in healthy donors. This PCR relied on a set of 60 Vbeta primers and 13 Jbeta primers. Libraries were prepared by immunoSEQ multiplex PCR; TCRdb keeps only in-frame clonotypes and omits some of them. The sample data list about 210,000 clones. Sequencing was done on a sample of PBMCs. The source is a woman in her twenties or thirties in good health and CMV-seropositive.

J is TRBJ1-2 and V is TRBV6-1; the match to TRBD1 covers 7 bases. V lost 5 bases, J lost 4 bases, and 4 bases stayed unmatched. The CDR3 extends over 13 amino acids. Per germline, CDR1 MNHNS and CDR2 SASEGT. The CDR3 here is CASSPGGGYGYTF. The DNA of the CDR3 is TGTGCCAGCAGTCCAGGGGGTGGCTATGGCTACACCTTC.

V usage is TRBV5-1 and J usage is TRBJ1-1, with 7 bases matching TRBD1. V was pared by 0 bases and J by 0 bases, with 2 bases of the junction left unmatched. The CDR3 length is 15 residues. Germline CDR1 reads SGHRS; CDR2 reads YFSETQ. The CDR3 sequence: CASSLDGTVNTEAFF. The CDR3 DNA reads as TGCGCCAGCAGCTTGGATGGGACAGTGAACACTGAAGCTTTCTTT.

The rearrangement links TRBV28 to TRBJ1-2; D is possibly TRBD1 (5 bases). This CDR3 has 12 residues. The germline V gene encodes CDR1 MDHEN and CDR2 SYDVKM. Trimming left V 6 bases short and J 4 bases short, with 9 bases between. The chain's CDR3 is CASSRGSYGYTF. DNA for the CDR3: TGTGCCAGCAGCCGGGGGTCCTATGGCTACACCTTC.

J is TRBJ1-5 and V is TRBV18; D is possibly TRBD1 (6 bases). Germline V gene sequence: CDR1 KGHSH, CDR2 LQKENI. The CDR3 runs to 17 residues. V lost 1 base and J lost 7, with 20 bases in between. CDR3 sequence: CASSPRLIAGDEQPQHF. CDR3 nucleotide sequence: TGTGCCAGCTCACCACGTTTAATCGCAGGGGATGAGCAGCCCCAGCATTTT.

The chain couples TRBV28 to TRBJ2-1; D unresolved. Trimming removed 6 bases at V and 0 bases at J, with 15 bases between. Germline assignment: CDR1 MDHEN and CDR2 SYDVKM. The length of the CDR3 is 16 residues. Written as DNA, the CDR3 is TGTGCCAGCAGGGGCTCAGAGCCCCGCTCCTACAATGAGCAGTTCTTC. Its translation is CASRGSEPRSYNEQFF.

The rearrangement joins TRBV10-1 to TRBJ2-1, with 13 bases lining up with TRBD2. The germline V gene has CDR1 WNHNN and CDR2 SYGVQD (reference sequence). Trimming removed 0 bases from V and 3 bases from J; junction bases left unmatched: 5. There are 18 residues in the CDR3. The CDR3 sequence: CASSESIGTSGIYNEQFF. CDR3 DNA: TGCGCCAGCAGTGAGTCCATCGGGACTAGCGGGATCTACAATGAGCAGTTCTTC.

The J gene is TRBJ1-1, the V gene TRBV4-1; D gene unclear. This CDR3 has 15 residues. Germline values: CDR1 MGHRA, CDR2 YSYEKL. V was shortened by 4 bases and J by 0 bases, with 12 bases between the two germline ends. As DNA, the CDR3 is TGCGCCAGCAGCCTCCCGGGAAGCATGAACACTGAAGCTTTCTTT. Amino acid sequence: CASSLPGSMNTEAFF.

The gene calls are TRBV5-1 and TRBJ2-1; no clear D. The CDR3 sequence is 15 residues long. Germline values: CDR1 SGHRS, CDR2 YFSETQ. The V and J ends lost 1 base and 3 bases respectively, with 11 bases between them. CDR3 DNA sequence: TGCGCCAGCAGCTTGACTTTGCAGGACTACAATGAGCAGTTCTTC. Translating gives CASSLTLQDYNEQFF.

The CDR3 reads CASSSTRGEKLFF. For the CDR3, the DNA is TGTGCCAGTAGTTCCACACGAGGTGAAAAACTGTTTTTT. The J gene is TRBJ1-4, the V gene TRBV19, with D unresolved. This CDR3 contains 13 residues. Germline V CDR1 and CDR2: LNHDA, SQIVND (reference sequence). Trimming left V 5 bases short and J 7 bases short, with 11 bases between. The full variable domain, completed using reference TRBV19 and TRBJ1-4, is DGGITQSPKYLFRKEGQNVTLSCEQNLNHDAMYWYRQDPGQGLRLIYYSQIVNDFQKGDIAEGYSVSREKKESFPLTVTSAQKNPTAFYLCASSSTRGEKLFFGSGTQLSVL.

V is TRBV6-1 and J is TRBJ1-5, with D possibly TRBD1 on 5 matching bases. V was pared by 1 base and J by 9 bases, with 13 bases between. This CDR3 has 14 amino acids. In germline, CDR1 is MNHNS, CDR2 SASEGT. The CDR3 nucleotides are TGTGCCAGCAGTGAAGGGGCAGGGAAGGTGCCCCAGCATTTT. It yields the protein CASSEGAGKVPQHF.

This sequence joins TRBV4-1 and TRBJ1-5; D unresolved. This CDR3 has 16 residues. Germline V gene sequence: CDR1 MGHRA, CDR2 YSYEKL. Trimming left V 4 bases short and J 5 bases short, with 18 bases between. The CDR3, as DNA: TGCGCCAGCAGCCCAGGCGATGGGCAGACCCATCAGCCCCAGCATTTT. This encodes CASSPGDGQTHQPQHF.